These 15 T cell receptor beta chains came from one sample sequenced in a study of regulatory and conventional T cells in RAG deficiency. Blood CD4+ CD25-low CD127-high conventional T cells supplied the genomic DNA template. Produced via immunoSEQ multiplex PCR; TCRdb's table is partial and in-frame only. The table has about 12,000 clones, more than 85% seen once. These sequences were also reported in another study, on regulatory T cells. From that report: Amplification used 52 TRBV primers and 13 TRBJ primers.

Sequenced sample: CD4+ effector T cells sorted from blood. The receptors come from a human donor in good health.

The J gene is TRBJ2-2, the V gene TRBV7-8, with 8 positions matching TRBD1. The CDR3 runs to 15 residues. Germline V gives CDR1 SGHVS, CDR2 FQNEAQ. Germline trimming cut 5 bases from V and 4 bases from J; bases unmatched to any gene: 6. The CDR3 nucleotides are TGTGCCAGCAGCGTGGACAGGGCACCCACCGGGGAGCTGTTTTTT. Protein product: CASSVDRAPTGELFF.

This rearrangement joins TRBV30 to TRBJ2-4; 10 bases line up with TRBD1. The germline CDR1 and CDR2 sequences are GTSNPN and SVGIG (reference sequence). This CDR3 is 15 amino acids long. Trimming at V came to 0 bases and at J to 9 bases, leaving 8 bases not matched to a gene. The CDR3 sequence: CAWSVIRDRGSIQYF. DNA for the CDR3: TGTGCCTGGAGTGTAATCCGGGACAGGGGTAGCATTCAGTACTTC.

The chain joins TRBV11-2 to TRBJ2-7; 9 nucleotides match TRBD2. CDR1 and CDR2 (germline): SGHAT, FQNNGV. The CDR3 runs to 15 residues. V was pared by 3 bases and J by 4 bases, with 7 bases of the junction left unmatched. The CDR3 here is CASSFWSGGQYEQYF. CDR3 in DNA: TGTGCCAGCAGCTTTTGGAGCGGGGGGCAGTACGAGCAGTACTTC.

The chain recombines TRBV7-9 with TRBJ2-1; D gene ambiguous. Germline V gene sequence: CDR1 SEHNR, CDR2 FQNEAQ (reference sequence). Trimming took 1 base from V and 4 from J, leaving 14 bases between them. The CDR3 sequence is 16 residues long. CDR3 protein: CASSLEVSGSYNEQFF. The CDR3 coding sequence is TGTGCCAGCAGCTTAGAGGTCTCCGGCTCATACAATGAGCAGTTCTTC.

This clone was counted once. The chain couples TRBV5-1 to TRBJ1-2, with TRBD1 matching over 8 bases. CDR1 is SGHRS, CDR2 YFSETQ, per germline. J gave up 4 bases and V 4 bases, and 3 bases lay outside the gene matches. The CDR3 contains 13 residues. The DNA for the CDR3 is TGCGCCAGCAGCCCAGGGACAGGCTATGGCTACACCTTC. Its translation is CASSPGTGYGYTF.

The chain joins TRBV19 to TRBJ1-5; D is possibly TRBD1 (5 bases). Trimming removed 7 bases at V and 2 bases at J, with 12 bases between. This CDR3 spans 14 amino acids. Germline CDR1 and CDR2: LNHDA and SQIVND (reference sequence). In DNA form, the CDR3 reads TGTGCCAGTAATGGGGACGTCGGCAATCAGCCCCAGCATTTT. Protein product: CASNGDVGNQPQHF. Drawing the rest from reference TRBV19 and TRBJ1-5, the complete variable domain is DGGITQSPKYLFRKEGQNVTLSCEQNLNHDAMYWYRQDPGQGLRLIYYSQIVNDFQKGDIAEGYSVSREKKESFPLTVTSAQKNPTAFYLCASNGDVGNQPQHFGDGTRLSIL.

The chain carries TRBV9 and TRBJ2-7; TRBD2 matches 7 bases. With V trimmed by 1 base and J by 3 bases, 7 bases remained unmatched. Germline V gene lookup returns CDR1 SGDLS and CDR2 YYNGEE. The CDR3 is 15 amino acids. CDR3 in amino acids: CASSVSSLAVYEQYF. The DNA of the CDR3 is TGTGCCAGCAGCGTATCGTCCCTAGCGGTCTACGAGCAGTACTTC.

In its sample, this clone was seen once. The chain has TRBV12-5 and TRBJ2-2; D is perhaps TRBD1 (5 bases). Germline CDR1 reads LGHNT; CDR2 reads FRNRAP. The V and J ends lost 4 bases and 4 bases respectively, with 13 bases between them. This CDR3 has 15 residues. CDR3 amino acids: CASGWGRSGTGELFF. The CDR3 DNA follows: TGTGCTAGTGGTTGGGGCCGGTCGGGCACCGGGGAGCTGTTTTTT.

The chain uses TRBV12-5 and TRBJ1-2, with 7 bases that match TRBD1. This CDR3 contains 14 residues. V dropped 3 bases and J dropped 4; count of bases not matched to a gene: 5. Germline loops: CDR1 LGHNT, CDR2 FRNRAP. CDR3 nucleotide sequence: TGTGCTAGTGGTTTCTTGACAGGGACCTATGGCTACACCTTC. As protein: CASGFLTGTYGYTF.

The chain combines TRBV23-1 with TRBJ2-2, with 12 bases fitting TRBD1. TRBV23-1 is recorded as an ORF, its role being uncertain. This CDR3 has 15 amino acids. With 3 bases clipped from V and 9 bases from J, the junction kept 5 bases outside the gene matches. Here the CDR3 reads CASSQGQGADRELFF. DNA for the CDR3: TGCGCCAGCAGTCAGGGACAGGGGGCGGACCGGGAGCTGTTTTTT.

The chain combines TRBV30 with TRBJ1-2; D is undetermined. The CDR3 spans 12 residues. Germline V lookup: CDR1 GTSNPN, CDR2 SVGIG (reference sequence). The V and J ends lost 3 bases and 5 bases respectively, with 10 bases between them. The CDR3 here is CAWRAGRYGYTF. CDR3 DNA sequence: TGTGCCTGGAGGGCAGGACGATATGGCTACACCTTC.

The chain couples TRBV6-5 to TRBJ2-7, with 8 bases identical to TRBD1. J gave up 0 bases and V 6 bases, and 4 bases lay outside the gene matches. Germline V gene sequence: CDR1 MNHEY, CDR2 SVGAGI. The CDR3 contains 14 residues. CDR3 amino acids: CASSADRASYEQYF. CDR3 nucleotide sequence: TGTGCCAGCAGCGCGGACAGGGCCTCCTACGAGCAGTACTTC.

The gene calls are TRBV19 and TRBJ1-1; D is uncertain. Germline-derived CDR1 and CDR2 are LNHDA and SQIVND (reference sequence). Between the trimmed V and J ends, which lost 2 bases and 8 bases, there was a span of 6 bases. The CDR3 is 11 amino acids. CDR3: CASSIQMEAFF. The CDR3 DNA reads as TGTGCCAGTAGTATACAGATGGAAGCTTTCTTT.

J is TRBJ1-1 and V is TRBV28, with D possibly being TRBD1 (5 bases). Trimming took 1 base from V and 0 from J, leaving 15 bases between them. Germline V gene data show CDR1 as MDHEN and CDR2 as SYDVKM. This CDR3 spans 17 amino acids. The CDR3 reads CASSLFGQGRMNTEAFF. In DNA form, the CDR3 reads TGTGCCAGCAGTTTATTCGGGCAGGGAAGGATGAACACTGAAGCTTTCTTT.

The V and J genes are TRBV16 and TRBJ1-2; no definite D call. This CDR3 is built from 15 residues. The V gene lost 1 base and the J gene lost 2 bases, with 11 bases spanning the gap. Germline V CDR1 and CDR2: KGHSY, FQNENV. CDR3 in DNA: TGTGCCAGCAGCCAATTGGACGTAACAAACTATGGCTACACCTTC. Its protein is CASSQLDVTNYGYTF.